This paragraph covers one TCR beta chain sequence. What it recognizes is unknown. The read ends 3 residues early relative to the CDR3; the germline J gene fills the gap. The data stem from a study of T cells in women clearing cervical HPV infection. Findings of the study overall: Richness differences could reflect unmeasured T-cell content per sample.

The trim removed 4 bases at V and 5 bases at J, leaving 6 bases unmatched. The V gene's germline CDR1 is ENHRY and CDR2 SYGVKD. The CDR3 spans 14 residues. Generated by immunoSEQ multiplex PCR, the TCRdb table keeps only in-frame clones and is missing some. The listing records about 23,000 clones. Sequenced material: blood buffy coat. The origin of this receptor is a woman aged 18-69 years with a cervical HPV16 infection that either progressed to CIN3+ or cleared (not recorded which). The rearrangement joins TRBV10-3 to TRBJ2-3; 7 bases map to TRBD1. The CDR3 loop is CAISGPSGGDTQYF. The sequenced CDR3 bases are TGTGCCATCAGTGGGCCCTCAGGGGGAGATACG.